A selection of T cell receptor beta chains follows, all from one sample in a study of cytomegalovirus exposure and HLA in healthy donors. Measured with immunoSEQ multiplex PCR; TCRdb has only the in-frame clones, and not every one. There are about 120,000 clones in the sample; approximately 72% occur only once, and about 30% lies in the top ten. The sequenced sample was PBMCs. The receptors derive from a man between 60 and 75 years old in good health and CMV-seropositive. The CDR3 runs from the conserved cysteine through the conserved F or W. Fields, in order: J gene, V gene, CDR3 protein.

j_call: TRBJ2-2; v_call: TRBV30; cdr3_aa: CAWRKNSNTGELFF
j_call: TRBJ2-5; v_call: TRBV6-5; cdr3_aa: CASSSTGSGTQYF
j_call: TRBJ2-7; v_call: TRBV9; cdr3_aa: CASSPSGVVYEQYF
j_call: TRBJ2-2; v_call: TRBV2; cdr3_aa: CASSSSGGNTGELFF
j_call: TRBJ1-5; v_call: TRBV6-1; cdr3_aa: CASSERTQQPQHF
j_call: TRBJ2-2; v_call: TRBV7-3; cdr3_aa: CASSPDRGRDGELFF
j_call: TRBJ1-5; v_call: TRBV7-2; cdr3_aa: CASSSDQPQHF
j_call: TRBJ2-7; v_call: TRBV19; cdr3_aa: CASSPGTFTYEQYF
j_call: TRBJ2-7; v_call: TRBV27; cdr3_aa: CASSLIRQGPSEQYF
j_call: TRBJ2-1; v_call: TRBV29-1; cdr3_aa: CSVLGTSADPWDNEQFF
j_call: TRBJ2-3; v_call: TRBV30; cdr3_aa: CAWSVGTGLTDTQYF
j_call: TRBJ1-1; v_call: TRBV5-1; cdr3_aa: CASSLDTSWNTEAFF
j_call: TRBJ1-2; v_call: TRBV7-7; cdr3_aa: CASSPGVGYGYTF
j_call: TRBJ2-5; v_call: TRBV2; cdr3_aa: CASSEGVGGEETQYF
j_call: TRBJ2-3; v_call: TRBV7-8; cdr3_aa: CASSYRGTGGTDTQYF
j_call: TRBJ1-1; v_call: TRBV5-1; cdr3_aa: CASSFDIMNTEAFF
j_call: TRBJ2-7; v_call: TRBV7-2; cdr3_aa: CASSFGGNAYEQYF
j_call: TRBJ2-4; v_call: TRBV29-1; cdr3_aa: CSVGGGQGSIQYF
j_call: TRBJ2-1; v_call: TRBV30; cdr3_aa: CAWIQEGEQFF
j_call: TRBJ2-7; v_call: TRBV27; cdr3_aa: CASRTGTHSYEQYF
j_call: TRBJ1-2; v_call: TRBV11-2; cdr3_aa: CASSSTGRGQSGYTF
j_call: TRBJ2-3; v_call: TRBV7-6; cdr3_aa: CASSFGQGDLADTQYF
j_call: TRBJ2-5; v_call: TRBV6-1; cdr3_aa: CASSGWGSGGRETQYF
j_call: TRBJ1-5; v_call: TRBV30; cdr3_aa: CAWNGGTPGSQPQHF
j_call: TRBJ1-3; v_call: TRBV5-1; cdr3_aa: CASSNRGLTGNTIYF
j_call: TRBJ2-1; v_call: TRBV6-1; cdr3_aa: CASSILAGGMNEQFF
j_call: TRBJ2-2; v_call: TRBV5-8; cdr3_aa: CASSLNIGTGGELFF
j_call: TRBJ1-5; v_call: TRBV16; cdr3_aa: CASSQPTGGRVSNQPQHF
j_call: TRBJ1-2; v_call: TRBV7-8; cdr3_aa: CASSPLQGDGYTF
j_call: TRBJ1-1; v_call: TRBV7-9; cdr3_aa: CASSPSVQAFF
j_call: TRBJ2-1; v_call: TRBV9; cdr3_aa: CASSLRAARGNEQFF
j_call: TRBJ2-3; v_call: TRBV2; cdr3_aa: CASIAGLAVPSRTQYF
j_call: TRBJ2-7; v_call: TRBV28; cdr3_aa: CSGGDTYEQYF
j_call: TRBJ2-1; v_call: TRBV2; cdr3_aa: CASRYREGVYNEQFF
j_call: TRBJ2-7; v_call: TRBV5-1; cdr3_aa: CASSSRDSYEQYF
j_call: TRBJ1-1; v_call: TRBV15; cdr3_aa: CATSRPYVNTEAFF
j_call: TRBJ1-6; v_call: TRBV9; cdr3_aa: CASSPLARNSPLHF